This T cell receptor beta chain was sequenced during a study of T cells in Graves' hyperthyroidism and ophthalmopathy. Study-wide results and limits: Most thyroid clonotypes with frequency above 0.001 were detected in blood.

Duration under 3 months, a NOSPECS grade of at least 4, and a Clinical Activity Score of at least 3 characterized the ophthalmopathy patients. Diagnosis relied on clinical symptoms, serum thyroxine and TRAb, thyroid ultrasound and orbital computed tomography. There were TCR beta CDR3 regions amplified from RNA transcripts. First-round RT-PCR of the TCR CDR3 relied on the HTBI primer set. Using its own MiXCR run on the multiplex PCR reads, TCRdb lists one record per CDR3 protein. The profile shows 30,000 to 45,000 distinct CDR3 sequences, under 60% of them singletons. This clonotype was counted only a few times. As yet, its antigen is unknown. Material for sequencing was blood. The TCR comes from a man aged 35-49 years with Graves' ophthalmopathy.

The chain's CDR3 is CASSLPDRGPPYGYTF. In nucleotides, the CDR3 is TGTGCCAGCAGTTTACCAGACAGGGGGCCCCCGTATGGCTACACCTTC. This sequence joins TRBV28 and TRBJ1-2; 10 bases are a match to TRBD1. This CDR3 has 16 amino acids. CDR1 is MDHEN and CDR2 is SYDVKM in the germline V gene. The J segment lost 5 bases and the V segment lost 2 bases, leaving 8 bases of the junction unmatched.